This T cell receptor beta chain is drawn from a study of beta chain features in type 1 diabetes. CDR1 is SGHNT and CDR2 is YYREEE in the germline V gene (reference sequence). V gave up 5 bases and J gave up 5 bases, with 18 bases separating them. The CDR3 runs 15 residues. To note about this clone: Its matching antigen is unknown.

Expressed TCRB transcripts were sequenced after all isolated RNA was converted to cDNA. Method: immunoSEQ multiplex PCR; TCRdb's copy keeps in-frame clones and lacks some. The repertoire holds around 97,000 clones, with 28% as singletons. Overall study findings and caveats: Significant though moderate, a shortening of TCRB CDR3s appeared in all four CD4+ subsets of Type 1 diabetes patients. Naive, central memory and Treg TCRB repertoires appeared more alike in patients than in healthy donors.

V is TRBV5-4 and J is TRBJ2-3, with D possibly being TRBD2 (6 bases). Sequenced material: central memory CD4+ T cells from blood. The clonotype originates from a woman aged 18-35 years with type 1 diabetes. The CDR3 spells CASRFRDSGLDTQYF. The CDR3 nucleotides read TGTGCCAGCAGATTCCGGGACTCTGGCTTAGATACGCAGTATTTT.